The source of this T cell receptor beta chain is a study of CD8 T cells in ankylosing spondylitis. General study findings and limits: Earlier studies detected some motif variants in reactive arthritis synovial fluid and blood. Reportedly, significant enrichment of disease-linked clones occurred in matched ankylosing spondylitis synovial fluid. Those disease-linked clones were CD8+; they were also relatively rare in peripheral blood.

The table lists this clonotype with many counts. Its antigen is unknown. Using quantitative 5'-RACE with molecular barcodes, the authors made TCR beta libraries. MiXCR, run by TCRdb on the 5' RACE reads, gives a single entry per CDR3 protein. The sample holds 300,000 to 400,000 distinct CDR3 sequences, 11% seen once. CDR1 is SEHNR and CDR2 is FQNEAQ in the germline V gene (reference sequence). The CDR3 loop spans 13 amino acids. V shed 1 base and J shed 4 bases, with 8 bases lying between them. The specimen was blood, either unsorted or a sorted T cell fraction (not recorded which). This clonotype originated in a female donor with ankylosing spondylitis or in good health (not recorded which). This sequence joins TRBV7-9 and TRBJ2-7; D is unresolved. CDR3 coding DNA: TGTGCCAGCAGCTTAGAGAATGTTTACGAGCAGTACTTC. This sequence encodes CASSLENVYEQYF.